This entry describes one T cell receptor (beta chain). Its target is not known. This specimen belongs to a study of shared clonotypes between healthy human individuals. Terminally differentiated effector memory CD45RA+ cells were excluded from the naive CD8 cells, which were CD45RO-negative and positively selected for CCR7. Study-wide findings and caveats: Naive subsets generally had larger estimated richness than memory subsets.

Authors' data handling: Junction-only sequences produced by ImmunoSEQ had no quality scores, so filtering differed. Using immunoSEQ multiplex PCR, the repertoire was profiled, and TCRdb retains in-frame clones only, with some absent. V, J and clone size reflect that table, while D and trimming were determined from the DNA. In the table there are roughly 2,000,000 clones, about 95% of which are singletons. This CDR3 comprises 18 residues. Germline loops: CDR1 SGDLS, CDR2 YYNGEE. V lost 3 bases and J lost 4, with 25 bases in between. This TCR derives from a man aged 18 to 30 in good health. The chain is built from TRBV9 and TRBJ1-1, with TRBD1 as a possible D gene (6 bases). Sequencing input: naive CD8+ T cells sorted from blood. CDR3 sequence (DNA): TGTGCCAGCAGCGGGGGACGTCCGGGGGCGTATAGAAGCACTGAAGCTTTCTTT. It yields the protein CASSGGRPGAYRSTEAFF.